Below, one T cell receptor beta chain is given with its context. This clone's antigen is unknown. No quality values exist for individual bases; no much larger clone is one base distant. Libraries were prepared through the immunoSEQ multiplex PCR assay. Entries here come from immuneACCESS through TCRdb and include only in-frame sequences with V and J called. Some clones fail to appear in such tables; in the studies checked, an unresolved V gene covers under half of the shortfall, and the cause of the remainder is unknown. The sample table records more than 12,000 clones; about four fifths of these occur just once. The ten biggest clones cover more than 9% of the sample. CDR1 and CDR2 were assigned from the germline V gene (reference sequence) as LNHDA and SQIVND. The CDR3 goes from the cysteine to the phenylalanine over 13 residues. CDR3 DNA only is kept here, 39 bases in frame from base 1. The germline V end is reduced by 6 bases and the J end by 3 bases; junction bases left unmatched: 5.

This specimen belongs to a study of ipilimumab plus nivolumab after autologous stem cell transplantation listed by TCRdb under 2021. About the full investigation: A median of roughly 5 ipilimumab doses and eight or nine nivolumab doses was received by trial patients. Patients in the trial were undergoing autologous transplant and had high-risk diffuse large B cell lymphoma, mature T cell lymphoma, or multiple myeloma. The intent-to-treat population of the trial was made up of about 37 patients.

Checkpoint therapy was initiated 14 to 28 days after autologous transplant, and ipilimumab was administered at 1 mg/kg intravenously on day 1 of selected weeks. Nivolumab was given at 3 mg/kg intravenously on day 1 of weeks 1, 4, 7, 10, and every two weeks through week 26. This was a Phase Ib clinical trial that tested ipilimumab plus nivolumab, given as combined checkpoint inhibition, for consolidation following autologous stem cell transplantation. What the research found in general, with its limitations: The authors concluded that combined checkpoint inhibition appeared tolerable when used as consolidation after transplant. The authors stated that profiles of the T cell receptor repertoire, regulatory T cell phenotype and gut microbiota provided a biologic rationale for studying this approach further.

The TCR sequence derives from a male donor with primary mediastinal lymphoma. Sequenced material: PBMCs, taken in a trial of ipilimumab plus nivolumab as post-transplant consolidation. The sequence links TRBV19 to TRBJ2-7, with 7 middle bases fitting TRBD1. This receptor carries the CDR3 CASSRDSFYEQYF. The DNA sequence is given as TGTGCCAGTAGCCGGGACAGCTTCTACGAGCAGTACTTC.